These 13 T cell receptor beta chains originate from one sample sequenced in a study of T cell responses to AZD1222 COVID-19 vaccine. Clones were read by immunoSEQ multiplex PCR, and TCRdb kept only the in-frame ones, dropping some. The sample includes some 120,000 clones, less than 90% of them seen just once. This specimen was peripheral blood, taken on day 0 of AZD1222 vaccination. The receptors come from an adult in good health.

This rearrangement joins TRBV19 to TRBJ1-1; D is undetermined. This CDR3 region has 15 residues. Germline CDR1 is LNHDA and CDR2 is SQIVND (reference sequence). Deletions cut 6 bases from V and 3 bases from J, with 17 bases between. The CDR3 protein is CASSRRTLRDTEAFF. The CDR3 DNA reads TGTGCCAGTAGCCGAAGGACCCTCCGGGACACTGAAGCTTTCTTT.

This sequence joins TRBV5-1 and TRBJ2-2; 9 bases line up with TRBD2. The germline gives CDR1 SGHRS, CDR2 YFSETQ. The CDR3 has 15 residues. V was pared by 3 bases and J by 5 bases, with 5 bases of the junction left unmatched. The CDR3 region has the DNA TGCGCCAGCAGCTCGGTAGCGGGGGTTACCGGGGAGCTGTTTTTT. Translating it yields CASSSVAGVTGELFF.

This chain joins TRBV10-3 and TRBJ2-5; a possible D gene is TRBD1 (5 bases). The ends were cut back, 6 bases at V and 1 base at J, with 15 bases in the middle. The CDR3 contains 15 residues. Looked up from germline, CDR1 is ENHRY and CDR2 is SYGVKD. The CDR3 is CAISHSRQIQETQYF. The CDR3 region has the DNA TGTGCCATCAGCCACTCACGACAGATCCAAGAGACCCAGTACTTC.

This sequence joins TRBV18 and TRBJ1-2; D is ambiguous. CDR3 length equals 15 residues. V lost 3 bases and J lost 1, with 12 bases in between. Germline V gives CDR1 KGHSH, CDR2 LQKENI. The CDR3 region has the DNA TGTGCCAGCTCACCCTTGGGTGCGTTTAACTATGGCTACACCTTC. The encoded protein is CASSPLGAFNYGYTF.

V usage is TRBV7-9 and J usage is TRBJ1-1, with 9 bases fitting TRBD1. Germline V gene sequence: CDR1 SEHNR, CDR2 FQNEAQ (reference sequence). The CDR3 consists of 14 residues. V trimming: 6 bases; J trimming: 5 bases; junction bases outside the gene matches: 7. DNA of the CDR3: TGTGCCAGCAGTCGACAGGGGGGAGTAACTGAAGCTTTCTTT. Protein product: CASSRQGGVTEAFF.

This chain connects TRBV27 to TRBJ1-4, with TRBD1 as a possible D gene (6 bases). Trimming shortened V by 3 bases and J by 6 bases, and 11 bases separated the two germline ends. The germline V gene encodes CDR1 MNHEY and CDR2 SMNVEV (reference sequence). The CDR3 spans 14 residues. The CDR3 sequence: CASSFRGRDEKLFF. The CDR3 DNA sequence: TGTGCCAGCAGTTTCAGGGGAAGAGATGAAAAACTGTTTTTT.

This clone has only one observation. The CDR3 loop reads CASVDSLYGYTF. CDR3 nucleotides: TGTGCCAGCGTCGACAGCCTATATGGCTACACCTTC. This sequence joins TRBV6-5 and TRBJ1-2, with D possibly matching TRBD1 (5 bases). Trimming took off 8 bases at V and 5 bases at J, with 12 bases between the two ends. Germline lookup yields CDR1 MNHEY and CDR2 SVGAGI. The CDR3 spans 12 residues.

This chain connects TRBV6-1 to TRBJ1-6, with no clear D. This CDR3 region has 11 residues. From germline, CDR1 is MNHNS and CDR2 SASEGT. The V end was cut by 2 bases, the J end by 19 bases, with 12 bases between. The CDR3 nucleotides are TGTGCCAGCAGTGAAAAGGGAGTTTGGCACTTT. It yields the protein CASSEKGVWHF.

J is TRBJ2-7 and V is TRBV5-1; tentative D call: TRBD2 (7 bases). The length of the CDR3 is 15 residues. CDR1 is SGHRS and CDR2 is YFSETQ in the germline V gene. Trimming took 5 bases from V and 5 from J, leaving 20 bases between them. As DNA, the CDR3 is TGCGCCAGCAGGGGGAAAGGGGGAGGGCCCGACGAGCAGTACTTC. It translates to CASRGKGGGPDEQYF.

The chain carries TRBV7-2 and TRBJ2-1; the match to TRBD2 covers 12 bases. V shed 3 bases, J shed 7 bases, and the junction held 1 base outside the gene matches. The CDR3 sequence is 14 residues long. Germline CDR1 and CDR2: SGHTA and FQGNSA. CDR3 in DNA: TGTGCCAGCAGCTTCGGGACTAGCGGGAATGAGCAGTTCTTC. Amino acids: CASSFGTSGNEQFF.

The chain links TRBV6-5 to TRBJ1-1; D is ambiguous. Germline CDR1 is MNHEY and CDR2 is SVGAGI. V lost 1 base to trimming and J lost 2 bases, with 11 bases between them. This CDR3 has 15 residues. CDR3 sequence: CASSYYSEGNTEAFF. The CDR3 DNA sequence: TGTGCCAGCAGTTACTATTCGGAAGGAAACACTGAAGCTTTCTTT.

The J gene is TRBJ1-1, the V gene TRBV7-8, with a possible D match to TRBD1 (5 bases). CDR1 and CDR2 (germline): SGHVS, FQNEAQ. The CDR3 spans 16 residues. V was trimmed by 1 base and J by 4 bases, leaving 16 bases between them. The CDR3 region has the DNA TGTGCCAGCAGCTTAGGCGGGCAGGGTGGTTTCACTGAAGCTTTCTTT. Translation: CASSLGGQGGFTEAFF.

The chain carries TRBV5-4 and TRBJ2-1; D is undetermined. This CDR3 region has 16 residues. The germline V and J ends were trimmed by 6 bases and 4 bases, with 20 bases remaining between them. Germline CDR1 and CDR2: SGHNT and YYREEE (reference sequence). CDR3 nucleotide sequence: TGTGCCAGCACCTACCAGCCAGGCTCTAATTACAATGAGCAGTTCTTC. Protein: CASTYQPGSNYNEQFF.